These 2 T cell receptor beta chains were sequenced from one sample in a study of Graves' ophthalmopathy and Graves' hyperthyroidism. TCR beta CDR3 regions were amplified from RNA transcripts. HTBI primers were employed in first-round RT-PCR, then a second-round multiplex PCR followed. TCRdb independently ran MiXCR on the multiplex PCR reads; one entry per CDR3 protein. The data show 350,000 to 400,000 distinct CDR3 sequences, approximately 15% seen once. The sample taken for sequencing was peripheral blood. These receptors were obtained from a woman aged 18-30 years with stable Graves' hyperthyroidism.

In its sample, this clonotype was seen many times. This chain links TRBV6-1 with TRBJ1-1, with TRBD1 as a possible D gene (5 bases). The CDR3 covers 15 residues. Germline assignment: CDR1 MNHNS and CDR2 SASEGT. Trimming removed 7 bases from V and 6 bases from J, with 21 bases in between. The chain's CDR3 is CASTIPWGNWPEAFF. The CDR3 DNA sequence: TGTGCCAGCACCATCCCTTGGGGGAACTGGCCTGAAGCTTTCTTT.

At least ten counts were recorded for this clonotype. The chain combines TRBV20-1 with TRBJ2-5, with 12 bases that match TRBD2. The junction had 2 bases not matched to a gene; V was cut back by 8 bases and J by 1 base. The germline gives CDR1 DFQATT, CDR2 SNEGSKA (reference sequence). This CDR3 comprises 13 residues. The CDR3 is CSLAGGTQETQYF. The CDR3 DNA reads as TGCAGTCTAGCGGGGGGGACCCAAGAGACCCAGTACTTC.